This TCR beta chain was found in a study of shared clonotypes between healthy human individuals. Study context: Three plates each covered CD4 naive and memory; CD8 naive two, CD8 memory one. Study-level results: Shared across a handful of donors were 4% to 5% of the naive CD4 clonotypes. Shared clonotypes across all four donors exceeded non-shared ones in generation probability.

Of note for this clone: Its cognate antigen is unknown.

Replicate PCRs run on sorted subsets employed 150 to 250 ng DNA, 30,000 to 35,000 T cell genomes. Data came from immunoSEQ multiplex PCR; TCRdb stores just in-frame clones and leaves some out. The sample consists of some 680,000 clones, 73% of them appearing once. V was clipped by 3 bases and J by 3 bases; unmatched bases: 6. Germline V lookup: CDR1 SGHNT, CDR2 YYREEE (reference sequence). The CDR3 length is 16 residues. The clonotype originates from a woman in her twenties or thirties in good health. Material: memory CD4+ T cells sorted from blood. The sample's subset: CD45RA-negative fraction. This chain joins TRBV5-4 and TRBJ2-4; TRBD1 matches 10 bases. CDR3 amino acids: CASSSGTGVVKNIQYF. CDR3 nucleotides: TGTGCCAGCAGCTCTGGGACAGGGGTCGTCAAAAACATTCAGTACTTC.